Listed below are T cell receptor beta chains from one sample, sequenced in a study of blood T cells in healthy people across ages. TCRdb passed the 5' RACE reads through MiXCR, listing each CDR3 protein once. The sample has 1.4 million or so distinct CDR3 sequences, around 40% seen once. The sequenced sample was blood. The source is a young woman in good health. Both conserved end residues are part of each CDR3. D genes are given only for firm matches. The size of a clone is reported for some rows only, either as once, few or many, or as a class for expanded clones.

clone size: NA; V gene: TRBV4-1; J gene: TRBJ2-7; D gene: NA; CDR3 DNA: TGCGCCAGCAGCCAAGGGCCCGGGGTCACCTACGAGCAGTACTTC; CDR3 protein: CASSQGPGVTYEQYF
clone size: few; V gene: TRBV6-2/TRBV6-3; J gene: TRBJ1-5; D gene: TRBD1; CDR3 DNA: TGTGCCAGCAGACCCCAGGGGGTCAATCAGCCCCAGCATTTT; CDR3 protein: CASRPQGVNQPQHF
clone size: NA; V gene: TRBV7-2; J gene: TRBJ2-1; D gene: TRBD2; CDR3 DNA: TGTGCCAGCAGCTTAGAGTCACTAGCGGGAGCTGAGCAGTTCTTC; CDR3 protein: CASSLESLAGAEQFF
clone size: few; V gene: TRBV3-1; J gene: TRBJ2-6; D gene: NA; CDR3 DNA: TGTGCCAGCAATGGACCCGCGGATGGGGCCAACGTCCTGACTTTC; CDR3 protein: CASNGPADGANVLTF
clone size: NA; V gene: TRBV12-3/TRBV12-4; J gene: TRBJ2-1; D gene: NA; CDR3 DNA: TGTGCCAGCAGTTTCCAGAACTACAATGAGCAGTTCTTC; CDR3 protein: CASSFQNYNEQFF
clone size: NA; V gene: TRBV12-3/TRBV12-4; J gene: TRBJ1-1; D gene: NA; CDR3 DNA: TGTGCCAGCAGTCCCCGCGGGCGGGTATACACTGAAGCTTTCTTT; CDR3 protein: CASSPRGRVYTEAFF
clone size: NA; V gene: TRBV18; J gene: TRBJ2-7; D gene: NA; CDR3 DNA: TGTGCCAGCTCACCACCCCCTAGCGAGCCCTACGAGCAGTACTTC; CDR3 protein: CASSPPPSEPYEQYF
clone size: few; V gene: TRBV20-1; J gene: TRBJ1-2; D gene: NA; CDR3 DNA: TGCAGTGCTAGAACACAGACGAACTATGGCTACACCTTC; CDR3 protein: CSARTQTNYGYTF
clone size: few; V gene: TRBV7-3; J gene: TRBJ2-3; D gene: NA; CDR3 DNA: TGTGCCAGCAGCCCTCCCGACTATAGCACAGATACGCAGTATTTT; CDR3 protein: CASSPPDYSTDTQYF
clone size: NA; V gene: TRBV4-2; J gene: TRBJ1-1; D gene: NA; CDR3 DNA: TGTGCCAGCAGCCAAGCTCGTGCCACGGGCACTGAAGCTTTCTTT; CDR3 protein: CASSQARATGTEAFF
clone size: NA; V gene: TRBV29-1; J gene: TRBJ2-3; D gene: NA; CDR3 DNA: TGCAGCGCGGCGTCATCCGATACGCAGTATTTT; CDR3 protein: CSAASSDTQYF
clone size: NA; V gene: TRBV4-1; J gene: TRBJ2-3; D gene: NA; CDR3 DNA: TGCGCCAGCAGCCGGACACTAGGGACTCAAGAGACGCAGTATTTT; CDR3 protein: CASSRTLGTQETQYF
clone size: few; V gene: TRBV10-3; J gene: TRBJ2-7; D gene: TRBD2; CDR3 DNA: TGTGCCACACTAGCGCGAGCGGGCGAGCAGTACTTC; CDR3 protein: CATLARAGEQYF
clone size: few; V gene: TRBV27; J gene: TRBJ2-7; D gene: NA; CDR3 DNA: TGTGCCAGCAGTTTACGGCCCTACTACGAGCAGTACTTC; CDR3 protein: CASSLRPYYEQYF
clone size: few; V gene: TRBV25-1; J gene: TRBJ2-3; D gene: TRBD1; CDR3 DNA: TGTGCCACCACCGGGACAGGGGGCCCAGATACGCAGTATTTT; CDR3 protein: CATTGTGGPDTQYF
clone size: NA; V gene: TRBV14; J gene: TRBJ2-3; D gene: TRBD2; CDR3 DNA: TGTGCCAGCAGCCAAGATCTGATCAGCGGGAGCGAATTGGATACGCAGTATTTT; CDR3 protein: CASSQDLISGSELDTQYF
clone size: NA; V gene: TRBV20-1; J gene: TRBJ1-4; D gene: NA; CDR3 DNA: TGCAGTGCTAGAACAGGGACGGTGGAAAAACTGTTTTTT; CDR3 protein: CSARTGTVEKLFF
clone size: NA; V gene: TRBV4-1; J gene: TRBJ2-5; D gene: TRBD2; CDR3 DNA: TGCGCCAGCAGCCTACCTGGACTAGCAAGAGAGACCCAGTACTTC; CDR3 protein: CASSLPGLARETQYF
clone size: NA; V gene: TRBV10-2; J gene: TRBJ2-3; D gene: NA; CDR3 DNA: TGCGCCAGCAGGGACCGGGTTTCGGGGGCAGATACGCAGTATTTT; CDR3 protein: CASRDRVSGADTQYF
clone size: few; V gene: TRBV7-9; J gene: TRBJ2-5; D gene: NA; CDR3 DNA: TGTGCCAGCAGCTCCCTCGTAGGGCAAGAGACCCAGTACTTC; CDR3 protein: CASSSLVGQETQYF
clone size: NA; V gene: TRBV25-1; J gene: TRBJ2-7; D gene: NA; CDR3 DNA: TGTGCCAGCAGTGTCGAGGGCGAGCAGTACTTC; CDR3 protein: CASSVEGEQYF
clone size: NA; V gene: TRBV24-1; J gene: TRBJ2-5; D gene: TRBD1; CDR3 DNA: TGTGCCACCAGTGATCCCTCACAGGGGGCCAGGGAGACCCAGTACTTC; CDR3 protein: CATSDPSQGARETQYF
clone size: NA; V gene: TRBV12-3/TRBV12-4; J gene: TRBJ2-1; D gene: NA; CDR3 DNA: TGTGCCAGCAGTTTAAGTAGTCGGGGGTGGAATGAGCAGTTCTTC; CDR3 protein: CASSLSSRGWNEQFF
clone size: few; V gene: TRBV5-1; J gene: TRBJ1-2; D gene: NA; CDR3 DNA: TGCGCCAGCAGCTTGACCGGGGATCTAGGCTACACCTTC; CDR3 protein: CASSLTGDLGYTF
clone size: once; V gene: TRBV20-1; J gene: TRBJ1-4; D gene: TRBD1; CDR3 DNA: TGCAGTGCTCCCCCGGGACAGAATAATGAAAAACTGTTTTTT; CDR3 protein: CSAPPGQNNEKLFF
clone size: NA; V gene: TRBV7-2; J gene: TRBJ2-3; D gene: TRBD2; CDR3 DNA: TGTGCCAGCAGCTCCAGTCTAGCGGGAGTCGATACGCAGTATTTT; CDR3 protein: CASSSSLAGVDTQYF